The entry below gives a single T cell receptor beta chain sequence along with its context. Its target is unknown. This specimen comes from a study of shared clonotypes between healthy human individuals. Looking at the study overall: Each donor contributed plates that comprised three CD4 naive, three CD4 memory, two CD8 naive and one CD8 memory. Overall study results and limits: Sharing of clonotypes among donors was expected to vary with sequencing depth.

Measured with immunoSEQ multiplex PCR; TCRdb has only the in-frame clones, and not every one. The table shows 2 million to 2.5 million clones, with 85% to 95% occurring only once. Naivety among CD8 cells was defined by CD45RO negativity and positive CCR7 selection, thereby excluding terminally differentiated effector memory CD45RA+ cells. The CDR3 has 19 amino acids. Per the germline V gene, CDR1 is MNHNS and CDR2 is SASEGT. With 1 base clipped from V and 6 bases from J, the junction kept 13 bases outside the gene matches. The sequenced material came from naive CD8+ T cells from PBMCs. V usage is TRBV6-1 and J usage is TRBJ2-2, with 11 bases aligning to TRBD2. The TCR sequence derives from a man aged 18-30 years in good health. Some clones in this sample may be carry-over from other donors' samples. CDR3 sequence reads: CASSEGPSGLAVVAGELFF. The CDR3 DNA reads as TGTGCCAGCAGTGAAGGACCCTCGGGACTAGCGGTGGTGGCCGGGGAGCTGTTTTTT.